Presented here are 13 T cell receptor beta chains from one specimen sequenced in a study of blood T cell repertoires in COVID-19. Sequenced by immunoSEQ multiplex PCR; TCRdb stores in-frame clones only, minus some. Among over 70,000 clones listed, 91% were seen once. Sequencing was performed on peripheral blood. Every receptor here comes from a human donor with active COVID-19. The donor label of this sample is uncertain.

The genes are TRBV5-6 and TRBJ1-1; a possible D gene is TRBD1 (6 bases). The CDR3 loop spans 17 amino acids. The V gene's germline CDR1 is SGHDT and CDR2 YYEEEE. The germline V and J ends were trimmed by 4 bases and 4 bases, with 23 bases remaining between them. The CDR3 DNA follows: TGTGCCAGCAGCCCTTGGTATAACAGGGTCCGAGGCACTGAAGCTTTCTTT. This gives the protein CASSPWYNRVRGTEAFF.

The chain carries TRBV3-1 (or the pseudogene TRBV3-2) and TRBJ2-7, with TRBD1 as a possible D gene (6 bases). This CDR3 is 15 amino acids long. The ends were cut back, 4 bases at V and 4 bases at J, with 17 bases in the middle. Germline V gives CDR1 LGHDT, CDR2 YNNKEL (reference sequence). The CDR3 here is CASSPTGTGLYEQYF. The DNA for the CDR3 is TGTGCCAGCAGCCCAACAGGGACCGGGCTATACGAGCAGTACTTC.

The V call is TRBV16, the J call TRBJ1-3; a weak D match, TRBD1 (6 bases). With 4 bases removed from V and 0 bases from J, the gap between germline ends came to 22 bases. This CDR3 has 19 amino acids. Germline V CDR1 and CDR2: KGHSY, FQNENV. The CDR3 loop is CASSPLDRFGSFSGNTIYF. The CDR3 DNA reads TGTGCCAGCAGCCCGTTGGACAGATTCGGTAGTTTCTCTGGAAACACCATATATTTT.

The gene calls are TRBV2 and TRBJ2-7; 11 nucleotides align to TRBD2. The CDR3 has 15 residues. Trimming took 9 bases from V and 1 from J; bases not matched to a gene: 8. Germline V CDR1 and CDR2: SNHLY, FYNNEI. In nucleotides, the CDR3 is TGTGCCAGTCAGTATATAGCGGGGGGGTCCTACGAGCAGTACTTC. Its translation: CASQYIAGGSYEQYF.

V is TRBV5-1 and J is TRBJ2-2; tentatively, D is TRBD2 (7 bases). Deletions cut 7 bases from V and 3 bases from J, with 13 bases between. Germline assignment: CDR1 SGHRS and CDR2 YFSETQ. The CDR3 spans 14 residues. This CDR3 reads CASWWGGDTGELFF. DNA for the CDR3: TGCGCCAGCTGGTGGGGGGGCGACACCGGGGAGCTGTTTTTT.

This sequence joins TRBV5-1 and TRBJ1-1; the match to TRBD1 covers 9 bases. The V and J ends lost 2 bases and 5 bases, in that order; junction bases with no gene match: 7. There are 15 residues in the CDR3. Germline CDR1 SGHRS, CDR2 YFSETQ. The CDR3 reads CASSFLQGALTEAFF. The CDR3 nucleotides read TGCGCCAGCAGCTTTTTACAGGGGGCGTTGACTGAAGCTTTCTTT.

The chain uses TRBV5-1 and TRBJ2-3, with 9 bases that match TRBD2. CDR1 and CDR2 from the germline V gene are SGHRS and YFSETQ. V lost 0 bases and J lost 4; bases outside the gene matches: 6. CDR3 length: 16 residues. CDR3 loop: CASSLAPSGAADTQYF. The CDR3 bases are TGCGCCAGCAGCTTGGCCCCTAGCGGGGCGGCAGATACGCAGTATTTT.

The V and J genes are TRBV4-2 and TRBJ2-6, with D tentatively TRBD1 (6 bases). Trimming left V 0 bases short and J 2 bases short, with 8 bases between. Germline assignment: CDR1 LGHNA and CDR2 YNFKEQ. The CDR3 runs to 16 residues. CDR3 in DNA: TGTGCCAGCAGCCAAGAAGGGGGTCCTGGGGCCAACGTCCTGACTTTC. Translated: CASSQEGGPGANVLTF.

The chain links TRBV28 to TRBJ1-2; 9 bases fit TRBD1. The CDR3 is 16 amino acids. Germline V gene lookup returns CDR1 MDHEN and CDR2 SYDVKM. The V segment lost 4 bases and the J segment 2 bases; nucleotides outside the gene matches: 8. CDR3 nucleotide sequence: TGTGCCAGCAGTTCCCGCGGACAGGGGAGGAACTATGGCTACACCTTC. The encoded protein is CASSSRGQGRNYGYTF.

In this sample, this clone turned up once. This chain uses TRBV6-5 with TRBJ2-7; 7 bases are a match to TRBD1. This CDR3 has 15 amino acids. Germline V lookup: CDR1 MNHEY, CDR2 SVGAGI. V was pared by 5 bases and J by 3 bases, with 10 bases of the junction left unmatched. The CDR3 region is CASSNDREVYYEQYF. As DNA, the CDR3 is TGTGCCAGCAGTAATGACAGGGAAGTGTACTACGAGCAGTACTTC.

This clone came up once. V and J are TRBV6-5 and TRBJ2-7; 9 bases fit TRBD2. J lost 0 bases, V lost 6 bases, and 3 bases had no gene match. The germline CDR1 and CDR2 sequences are MNHEY and SVGAGI. The CDR3 is 14 residues long. The CDR3 nucleotides read TGTGCCAGCAGCCTAGCGGGGTACTCCTACGAGCAGTACTTC. Residues: CASSLAGYSYEQYF.

This clone was detected a few times. This chain links TRBV6-6 with TRBJ2-3, with 9 bases lining up with TRBD1. With V trimmed by 5 bases and J by 3 bases, 6 bases remained unmatched. The CDR3 runs to 15 residues. Germline V gives CDR1 MNHNY, CDR2 SVGAGI (reference sequence). CDR3 residues: CASSLQGARTDTQYF. CDR3 bases: TGTGCCAGCAGTCTACAGGGGGCGCGGACAGATACGCAGTATTTT.

This chain links TRBV3-1 (or the pseudogene TRBV3-2) with TRBJ2-1, with TRBD2 identical over 12 bases. V dropped 4 bases and J dropped 7; count of bases not matched to a gene: 8. Per germline, CDR1 LGHDT and CDR2 YNNKEL (reference sequence). This CDR3 has 16 residues. Here the CDR3 reads CASSPLLAGGRNEQFF. CDR3 DNA: TGTGCCAGCAGCCCACTACTAGCGGGGGGCCGGAATGAGCAGTTCTTC.